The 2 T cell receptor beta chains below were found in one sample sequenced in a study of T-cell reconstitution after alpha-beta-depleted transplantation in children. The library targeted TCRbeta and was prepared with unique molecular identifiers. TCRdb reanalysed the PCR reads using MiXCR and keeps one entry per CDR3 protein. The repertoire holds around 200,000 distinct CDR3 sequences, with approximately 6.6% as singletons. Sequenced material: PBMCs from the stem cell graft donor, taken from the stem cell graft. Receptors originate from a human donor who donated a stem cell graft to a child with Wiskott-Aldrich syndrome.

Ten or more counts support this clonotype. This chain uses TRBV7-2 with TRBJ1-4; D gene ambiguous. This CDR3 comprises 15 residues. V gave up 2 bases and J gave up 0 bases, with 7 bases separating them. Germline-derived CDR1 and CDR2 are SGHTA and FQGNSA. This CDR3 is CASSLLASTNEKLFF. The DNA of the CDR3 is TGTGCCAGCAGCTTACTCGCTTCAACTAATGAAAAACTGTTTTTT. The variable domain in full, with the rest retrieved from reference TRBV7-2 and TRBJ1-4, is GAGVSQSPSNKVTEKGKDVELRCDPISGHTALYWYRQSLGQGLEFLIYFQGNSAPDKSGLPSDRFSAERTGGSVSTLTIQRTQQEDSAVYLCASSLLASTNEKLFFGSGTQLSVL.

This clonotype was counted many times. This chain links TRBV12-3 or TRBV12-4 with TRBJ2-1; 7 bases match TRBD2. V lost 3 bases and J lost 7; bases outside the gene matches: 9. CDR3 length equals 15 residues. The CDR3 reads CASSFEGGPWNEQFF. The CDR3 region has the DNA TGTGCCAGCAGTTTTGAGGGAGGGCCCTGGAATGAGCAGTTCTTC.